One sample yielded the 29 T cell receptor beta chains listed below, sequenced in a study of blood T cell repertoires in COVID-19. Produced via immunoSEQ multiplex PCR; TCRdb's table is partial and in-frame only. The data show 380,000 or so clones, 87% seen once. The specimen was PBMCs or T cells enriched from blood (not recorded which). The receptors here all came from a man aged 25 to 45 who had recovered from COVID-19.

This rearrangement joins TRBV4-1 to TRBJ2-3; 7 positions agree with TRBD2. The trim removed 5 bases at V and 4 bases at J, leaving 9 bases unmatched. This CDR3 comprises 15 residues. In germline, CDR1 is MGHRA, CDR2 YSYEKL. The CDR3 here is CASSEPGGSPDTQYF. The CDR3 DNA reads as TGCGCCAGCAGCGAACCCGGGGGGTCCCCAGATACGCAGTATTTT.

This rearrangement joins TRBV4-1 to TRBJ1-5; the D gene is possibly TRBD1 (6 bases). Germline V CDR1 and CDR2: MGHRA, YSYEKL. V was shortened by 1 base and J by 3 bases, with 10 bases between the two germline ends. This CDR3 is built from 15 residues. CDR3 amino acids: CASSQVGQINQPQHF. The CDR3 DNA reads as TGCGCCAGCAGCCAAGTAGGACAGATCAATCAGCCCCAGCATTTT.

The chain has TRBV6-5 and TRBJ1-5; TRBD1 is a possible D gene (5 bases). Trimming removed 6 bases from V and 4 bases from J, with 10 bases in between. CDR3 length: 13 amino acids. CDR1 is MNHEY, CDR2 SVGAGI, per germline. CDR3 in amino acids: CASSVEGNQPQHF. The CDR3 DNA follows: TGTGCCAGCAGCGTGGAGGGGAATCAGCCCCAGCATTTT.

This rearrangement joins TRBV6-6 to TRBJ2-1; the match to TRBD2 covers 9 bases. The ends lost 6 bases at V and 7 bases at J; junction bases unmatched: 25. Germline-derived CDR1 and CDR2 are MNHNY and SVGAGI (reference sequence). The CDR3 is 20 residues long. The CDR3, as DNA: TGTGCCAGCAGCCTTTTGGGACCCACCCAGACTAGCGGCAATGAAAATGAGCAGTTCTTC. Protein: CASSLLGPTQTSGNENEQFF.

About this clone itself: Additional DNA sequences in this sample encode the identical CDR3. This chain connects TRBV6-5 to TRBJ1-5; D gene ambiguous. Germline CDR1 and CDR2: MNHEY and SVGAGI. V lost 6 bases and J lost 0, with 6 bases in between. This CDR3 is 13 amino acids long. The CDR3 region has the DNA TGTGCCAGCAGCTTAAATAGCAATCAGCCCCAGCATTTT. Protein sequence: CASSLNSNQPQHF.

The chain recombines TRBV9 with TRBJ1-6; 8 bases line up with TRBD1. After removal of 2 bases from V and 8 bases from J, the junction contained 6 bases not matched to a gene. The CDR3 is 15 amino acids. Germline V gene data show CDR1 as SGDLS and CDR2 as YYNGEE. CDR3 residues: CASSVSDRVDSPLHF. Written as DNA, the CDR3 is TGTGCCAGCAGCGTTTCGGACAGGGTGGATTCACCCCTCCACTTT.

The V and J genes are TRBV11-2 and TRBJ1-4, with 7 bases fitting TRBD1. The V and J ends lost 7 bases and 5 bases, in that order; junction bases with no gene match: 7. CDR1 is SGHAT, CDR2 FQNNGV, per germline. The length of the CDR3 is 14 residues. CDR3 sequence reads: CASTPGGGNEKLFF. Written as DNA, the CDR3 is TGTGCCAGCACCCCAGGAGGGGGCAATGAAAAACTGTTTTTT.

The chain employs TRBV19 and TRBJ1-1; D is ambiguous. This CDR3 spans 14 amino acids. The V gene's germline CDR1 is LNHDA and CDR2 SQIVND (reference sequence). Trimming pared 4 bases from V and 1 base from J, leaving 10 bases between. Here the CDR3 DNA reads TGTGCCAGTAGTAAGAGTTTTGGGAACACTGAAGCTTTCTTT. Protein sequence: CASSKSFGNTEAFF.

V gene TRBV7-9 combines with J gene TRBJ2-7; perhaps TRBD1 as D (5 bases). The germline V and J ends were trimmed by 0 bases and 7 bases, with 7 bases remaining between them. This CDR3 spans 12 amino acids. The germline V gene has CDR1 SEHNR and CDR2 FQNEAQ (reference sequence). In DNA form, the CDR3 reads TGTGCCAGCAGCTTAGCGGGGCCAGAGCAGTACTTC. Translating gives CASSLAGPEQYF.

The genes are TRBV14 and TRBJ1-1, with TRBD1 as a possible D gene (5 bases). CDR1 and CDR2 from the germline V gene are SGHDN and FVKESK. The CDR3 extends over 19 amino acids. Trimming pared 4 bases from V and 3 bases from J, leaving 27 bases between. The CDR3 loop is CASSLSGDRTIPPDTEAFF. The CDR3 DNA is TGTGCCAGCAGCCTTAGTGGTGACAGAACCATCCCCCCGGACACTGAAGCTTTCTTT. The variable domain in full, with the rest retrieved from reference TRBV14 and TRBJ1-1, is EAGVTQFPSHSVIEKGQTVTLRCDPISGHDNLYWYRRVMGKEIKFLLHFVKESKQDESGMPNNRFLAERTGGTYSTLKVQPAELEDSGVYFCASSLSGDRTIPPDTEAFFGQGTRLTVV.

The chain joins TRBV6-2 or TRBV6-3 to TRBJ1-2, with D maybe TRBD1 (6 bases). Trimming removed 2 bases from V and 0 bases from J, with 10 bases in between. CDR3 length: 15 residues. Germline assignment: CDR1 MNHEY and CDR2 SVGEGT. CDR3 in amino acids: CASSYRDTANYGYTF. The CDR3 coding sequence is TGTGCCAGCAGTTACCGGGACACAGCTAACTATGGCTACACCTTC.

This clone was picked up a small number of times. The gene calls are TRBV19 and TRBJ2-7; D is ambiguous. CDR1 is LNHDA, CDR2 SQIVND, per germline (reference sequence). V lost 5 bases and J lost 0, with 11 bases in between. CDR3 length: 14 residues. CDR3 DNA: TGTGCCAGTAGTGCGCGGTCCCGCTCCTACGAGCAGTACTTC. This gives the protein CASSARSRSYEQYF.

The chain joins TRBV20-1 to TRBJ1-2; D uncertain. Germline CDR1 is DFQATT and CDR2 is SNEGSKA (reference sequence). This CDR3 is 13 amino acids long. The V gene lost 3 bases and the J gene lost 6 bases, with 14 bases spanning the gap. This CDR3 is CSASSSSRDGYTF. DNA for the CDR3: TGCAGTGCTAGTAGCAGCTCGCGGGATGGCTACACCTTC.

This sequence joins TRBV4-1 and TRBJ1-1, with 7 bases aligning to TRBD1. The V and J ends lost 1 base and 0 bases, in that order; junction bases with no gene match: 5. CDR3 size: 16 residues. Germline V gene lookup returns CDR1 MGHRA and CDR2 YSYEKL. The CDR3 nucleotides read TGCGCCAGCAGCCAAGCGGTGGGACAGCTGAACACTGAAGCTTTCTTT. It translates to CASSQAVGQLNTEAFF.

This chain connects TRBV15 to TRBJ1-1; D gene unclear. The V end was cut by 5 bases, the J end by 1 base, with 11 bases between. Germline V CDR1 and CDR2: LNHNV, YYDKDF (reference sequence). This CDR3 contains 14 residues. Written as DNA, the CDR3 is TGTGCCACCAGCTATCAGTACAAGAACACTGAAGCTTTCTTT. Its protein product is CATSYQYKNTEAFF.

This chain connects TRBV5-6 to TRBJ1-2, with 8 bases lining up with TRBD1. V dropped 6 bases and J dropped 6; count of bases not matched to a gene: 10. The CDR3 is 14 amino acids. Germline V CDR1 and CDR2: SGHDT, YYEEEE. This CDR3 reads CASNLFQGADGYTF. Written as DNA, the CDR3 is TGTGCCAGCAACCTCTTTCAGGGGGCTGATGGCTACACCTTC.

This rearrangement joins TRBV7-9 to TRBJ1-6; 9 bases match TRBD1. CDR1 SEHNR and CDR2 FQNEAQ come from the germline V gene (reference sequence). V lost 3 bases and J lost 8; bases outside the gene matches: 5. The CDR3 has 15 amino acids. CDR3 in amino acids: CASSLDRGWDSPLHF. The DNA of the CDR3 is TGTGCCAGCAGCTTGGACAGGGGATGGGATTCACCCCTCCACTTT.

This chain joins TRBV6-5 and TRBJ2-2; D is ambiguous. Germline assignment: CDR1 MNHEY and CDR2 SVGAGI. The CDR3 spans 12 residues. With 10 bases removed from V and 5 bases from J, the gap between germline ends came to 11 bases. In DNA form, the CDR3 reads TGTGCCACCAACCCCGGTACCGGGGAGCTGTTTTTT. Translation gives CATNPGTGELFF.

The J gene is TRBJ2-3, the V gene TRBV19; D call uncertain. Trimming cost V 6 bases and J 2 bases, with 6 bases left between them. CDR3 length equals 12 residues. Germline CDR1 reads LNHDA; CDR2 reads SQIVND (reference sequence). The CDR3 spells CASRADTDTQYF. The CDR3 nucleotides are TGTGCCAGTAGGGCGGACACAGATACGCAGTATTTT.

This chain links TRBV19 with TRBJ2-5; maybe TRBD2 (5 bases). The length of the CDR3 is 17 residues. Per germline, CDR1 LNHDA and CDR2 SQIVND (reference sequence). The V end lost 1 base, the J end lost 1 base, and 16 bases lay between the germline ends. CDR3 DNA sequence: TGTGCCAGTAGTATAGGAAGGTGGGAGACGATCCAAGAGACCCAGTACTTC. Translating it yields CASSIGRWETIQETQYF. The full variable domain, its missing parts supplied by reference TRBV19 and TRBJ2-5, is DGGITQSPKYLFRKEGQNVTLSCEQNLNHDAMYWYRQDPGQGLRLIYYSQIVNDFQKGDIAEGYSVSREKKESFPLTVTSAQKNPTAFYLCASSIGRWETIQETQYFGPGTRLLVL.

The CDR3 loop reads CASRPGQGFSEKLFF. The CDR3 DNA sequence: TGTGCCAGCAGGCCGGGACAGGGTTTTTCGGAAAAACTGTTTTTT. The genes are TRBV27 and TRBJ1-4, with 9 positions matching TRBD1. V shed 6 bases, J shed 8 bases, and the junction held 10 bases outside the gene matches. This CDR3 has 15 residues. Germline CDR1 MNHEY, CDR2 SMNVEV (reference sequence). The entire variable domain, with the rest obtained from reference TRBV27 and TRBJ1-4, is as follows: EAQVTQNPRYLITVTGKKLTVTCSQNMNHEYMSWYRQDPGLGLRQIYYSMNVEVTDKGDVPEGYKVSRKEKRNFPLILESPSPNQTSLYFCASRPGQGFSEKLFFGSGTQLSVL.

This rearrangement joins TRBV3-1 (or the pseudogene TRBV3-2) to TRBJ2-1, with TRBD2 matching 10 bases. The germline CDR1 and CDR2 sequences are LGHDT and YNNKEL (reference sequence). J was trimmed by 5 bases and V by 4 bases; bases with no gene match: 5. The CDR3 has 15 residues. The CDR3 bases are TGTGCCAGCAGCCTTCTTAGCGGGGGGCACAATGAGCAGTTCTTC. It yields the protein CASSLLSGGHNEQFF.

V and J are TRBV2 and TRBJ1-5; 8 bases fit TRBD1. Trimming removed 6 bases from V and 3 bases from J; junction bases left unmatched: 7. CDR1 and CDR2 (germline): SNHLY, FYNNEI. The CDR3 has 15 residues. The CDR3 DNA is TGTGCCAGCAGGGACAGGGATTTCTACAATCAGCCCCAGCATTTT. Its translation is CASRDRDFYNQPQHF.

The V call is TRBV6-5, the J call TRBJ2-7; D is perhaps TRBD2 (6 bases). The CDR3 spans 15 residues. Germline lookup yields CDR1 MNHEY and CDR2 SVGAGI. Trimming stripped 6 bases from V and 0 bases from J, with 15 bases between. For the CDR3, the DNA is TGTGCCAGCAGGGGGGGTGGGGCCCCCTCCTACGAGCAGTACTTC. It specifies CASRGGGAPSYEQYF.

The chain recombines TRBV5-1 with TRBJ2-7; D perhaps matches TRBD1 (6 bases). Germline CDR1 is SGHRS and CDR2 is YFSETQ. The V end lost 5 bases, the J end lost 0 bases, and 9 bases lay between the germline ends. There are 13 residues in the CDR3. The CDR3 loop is CASSRDISYEQYF. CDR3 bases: TGCGCCAGCAGTAGGGACATCTCCTACGAGCAGTACTTC.

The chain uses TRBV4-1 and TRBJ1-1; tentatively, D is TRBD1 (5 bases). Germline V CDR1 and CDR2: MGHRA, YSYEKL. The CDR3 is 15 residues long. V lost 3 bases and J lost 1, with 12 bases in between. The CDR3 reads CASSHAGLANTEAFF. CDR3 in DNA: TGCGCCAGCAGCCATGCGGGACTCGCGAACACTGAAGCTTTCTTT.

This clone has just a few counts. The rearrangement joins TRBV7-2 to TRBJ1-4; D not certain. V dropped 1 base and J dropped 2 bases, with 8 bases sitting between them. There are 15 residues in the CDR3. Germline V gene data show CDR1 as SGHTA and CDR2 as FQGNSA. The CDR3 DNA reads TGTGCCAGCAGCTTAGGGTCCGCGACTAATGAAAAACTGTTTTTT. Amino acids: CASSLGSATNEKLFF.

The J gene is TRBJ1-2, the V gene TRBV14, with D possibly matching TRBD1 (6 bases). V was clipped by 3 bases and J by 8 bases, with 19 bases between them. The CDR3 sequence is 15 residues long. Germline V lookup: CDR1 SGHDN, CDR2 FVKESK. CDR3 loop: CASSHLSAGEGGYTF. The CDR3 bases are TGTGCCAGCAGCCACTTATCGGCAGGGGAGGGAGGCTACACCTTC.

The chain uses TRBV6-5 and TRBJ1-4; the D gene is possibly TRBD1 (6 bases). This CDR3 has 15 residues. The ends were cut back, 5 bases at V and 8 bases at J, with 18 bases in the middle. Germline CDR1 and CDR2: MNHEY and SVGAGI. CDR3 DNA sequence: TGTGCCAGCAGTATAAGCGGGGGGCGAGGGGAAAAACTGTTTTTT. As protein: CASSISGGRGEKLFF.